This TCR beta chain is drawn from a study of T cells after yellow fever vaccination. Overall study results and limits: Post-booster repertoires again held most primary-vaccination clones (roughly 96% CD4, approximately 90% CD8).

Germline V lookup: CDR1 SQVTM, CDR2 ANQGSEA. The V and J ends lost 4 bases and 4 bases respectively, with 10 bases between them. The CDR3 runs to 12 residues. This clonotype was observed at least ten times. The antigen is undetermined. TCRdb reanalysed the 5' RACE reads using MiXCR and keeps one entry per CDR3 protein. The data contain about 320,000 distinct CDR3 sequences, approximately 4% of them singletons. The source material was PBMCs, sampled 15 days after the yellow fever booster vaccination. The chain combines TRBV29-1 with TRBJ1-1; no reliable D call. The source of this sequence is a man aged 18 to 29 who received the YFV17D yellow fever vaccine. CDR3 in amino acids: CSVAALSTEAFF. The DNA of the CDR3 is TGCAGCGTTGCAGCGCTGAGCACTGAAGCTTTCTTT.